One sample yielded the 10 T cell receptor beta chains listed below, sequenced in a study of blood T cell repertoires in COVID-19. The method was immunoSEQ multiplex PCR; TCRdb's version includes in-frame clones alone and lacks a portion of them. Seen here are roughly 98,000 clones, more than 80% observed once, and the top ten hold about 13%. Sequenced material: peripheral blood. Receptors were obtained from a human donor in a cohort sampled during active COVID-19.

This chain joins TRBV4-1 and TRBJ2-1, with a tentative D call TRBD2 (6 bases). CDR3 length: 18 residues. Trimming removed 1 base from V and 6 bases from J, with 22 bases in between. The germline CDR1 and CDR2 sequences are MGHRA and YSYEKL. The CDR3 nucleotides read TGCGCCAGCAGCCAAGGACCGGGACGGGGGATTTTAGGCAATGAGCAGTTCTTC. This gives the protein CASSQGPGRGILGNEQFF.

The V and J genes are TRBV5-1 and TRBJ2-7, with TRBD2 as a possible D gene (6 bases). The CDR3 is 12 amino acids. Germline values: CDR1 SGHRS, CDR2 YFSETQ. Between the trimmed V and J ends, which lost 1 base and 6 bases, there was a span of 8 bases. CDR3 protein: CASSLRGGEQYF. In nucleotides, the CDR3 is TGCGCCAGCAGCTTGAGGGGAGGCGAGCAGTACTTC.

In this sample, this clone turned up once. The chain recombines TRBV6-5 with TRBJ1-6, with unresolved D. This CDR3 is 16 amino acids long. V lost 0 bases, J lost 5 bases, and 11 bases lay in between. Germline CDR1 MNHEY, CDR2 SVGAGI. CDR3 sequence: CASSYSSRWDNSPLHF. The CDR3, as DNA: TGTGCCAGCAGTTACTCGTCGAGGTGGGATAATTCACCCCTCCACTTT.

The CDR3 region is CASSFGGSSYNEQFF. CDR3 nucleotide sequence: TGTGCCAGCAGTTTTGGGGGGAGCTCCTACAATGAGCAGTTCTTC. The genes are TRBV28 and TRBJ2-1, with a weak D call TRBD2 (6 bases). V lost 3 bases to trimming and J lost 0 bases, with 9 bases between them. The CDR3 contains 15 residues. CDR1 and CDR2 from the germline V gene are MDHEN and SYDVKM.

This clone came up once. This chain connects TRBV4-1 to TRBJ2-3; TRBD1 matches 9 bases. CDR3 length equals 16 residues. V lost 0 bases, J lost 5 bases, and 6 bases stayed unmatched. The germline gives CDR1 MGHRA, CDR2 YSYEKL. CDR3 in amino acids: CASSQDSGQGLDTQYF. The CDR3 bases are TGCGCCAGCAGCCAAGATTCGGGACAGGGCTTAGATACGCAGTATTTT.

The V and J genes are TRBV4-1 and TRBJ2-2; D is unresolved. The CDR3 consists of 15 residues. V lost 0 bases to trimming and J lost 6 bases, with 11 bases between them. Looked up from germline, CDR1 is MGHRA and CDR2 is YSYEKL. For the CDR3, the DNA is TGCGCCAGCAGCCAAGAGGGTAGCTACGCCGGGGAGCTGTTTTTT. Translating it yields CASSQEGSYAGELFF.

The chain joins TRBV2 to TRBJ1-2; no definite D call. Germline V gene data show CDR1 as SNHLY and CDR2 as FYNNEI. V lost 6 bases, J lost 5 bases, and 19 bases lay in between. The CDR3 covers 15 residues. In DNA form, the CDR3 reads TGTGCCAGCAGCAATACCGGGAGTTTCGATTATGGCTACACCTTC. Protein: CASSNTGSFDYGYTF.

This clone is a singleton in its sample. The rearrangement links TRBV3-1 (or the pseudogene TRBV3-2) to TRBJ2-1, with D unresolved. Trimming left V 5 bases short and J 1 base short, with 18 bases between. This CDR3 comprises 17 residues. Germline assignment: CDR1 LGHDT and CDR2 YNNKEL (reference sequence). The CDR3 nucleotides are TGTGCCAGCAGCGACGCTACCCTATACAGATCCTACAATGAGCAGTTCTTC. Translating it yields CASSDATLYRSYNEQFF.

V is TRBV9 and J is TRBJ2-1; D call uncertain. V lost 0 bases, J lost 9 bases, and 10 bases lay in between. CDR3 length: 13 amino acids. The germline V gene encodes CDR1 SGDLS and CDR2 YYNGEE. The CDR3: CASSVVGYGEQFF. The CDR3, as DNA: TGTGCCAGCAGCGTAGTCGGGTACGGTGAGCAGTTCTTC. The whole variable domain, filled in from reference TRBV9 and TRBJ2-1, reads DSGVTQTPKHLITATGQRVTLRCSPRSGDLSVYWYQQSLDQGLQFLIQYYNGEERAKGNILERFSAQQFPDLHSELNLSSLELGDSALYFCASSVVGYGEQFFGPGTRLTVL.

The CDR3 bases are TGTGCCAGCAGCGTGGATCCGGTGACGGGGGAGTCCGAGCAGTACTTC. It codes for CASSVDPVTGESEQYF. The chain couples TRBV9 to TRBJ2-7, with D possibly matching TRBD2 (6 bases). The CDR3 extends over 16 amino acids. Germline CDR1 and CDR2: SGDLS and YYNGEE. The germline V and J ends were trimmed by 2 bases and 6 bases, with 21 bases remaining between them. Combining the CDR3 with reference TRBV9 and TRBJ2-7 gives the whole variable domain DSGVTQTPKHLITATGQRVTLRCSPRSGDLSVYWYQQSLDQGLQFLIQYYNGEERAKGNILERFSAQQFPDLHSELNLSSLELGDSALYFCASSVDPVTGESEQYFGPGTRLTVT.